The TCR beta chain described here comes from a study of Ad26.COV2.S vaccination and SARS-CoV-2 variants. TCRdb keeps only in-frame clones here, not all; method: immunoSEQ multiplex PCR. The sample holds roughly 700,000 clones, around 92% seen once. The V end was cut by 2 bases, the J end by 1 base, with 17 bases between. Germline loops: CDR1 MNHNS, CDR2 SASEGT. The CDR3 is made up of 17 amino acids. Described treatment: about 20 received Ad26.COV2.S at low or high dose, single or two shots; about 5 received placebo; per-sample allocation not given. Collection of samples fell on day 63 after the first vaccine or placebo injection.

The genes are TRBV6-1 and TRBJ2-5; tentatively, D is TRBD2 (7 bases). This TCR was recovered from a person aged 18-60 years who received the Ad26.COV2.S COVID-19 vaccine or a placebo. The source material was peripheral blood, sampled in a trial of Ad26.COV2.S vaccine versus placebo. For the CDR3, the DNA is TGTGCCAGCAGTGAAAATAGGGGGAGGGGCCCCCAAGAGACCCAGTACTTC. Its protein is CASSENRGRGPQETQYF.